These T cell receptor beta chains were read from a single sample in a study of glioma-infiltrating T cells after dendritic cell vaccination. TCRdb's copy holds only in-frame clones and misses some; the assay was immunoSEQ multiplex PCR. Of around 62,000 clones detected, 82% appear once; the ten largest clones hold 9.2%. The sample here was blood, taken before dendritic cell vaccination. The receptors originated from a human donor with glioblastoma. CDR3s include the opening cysteine and the closing phenylalanine or tryptophan. A D gene is named only where the DNA matches it firmly. Clone size is shown for a subset of rows, as once, few, many or a class of expanded clone.

j_call | v_call | d_call | clone_size | cdr3_nt | cdr3_aa
TRBJ2-3 | TRBV10-3 | . | . | TGTGCCATCAGTGAGGTGGCTAGTAACACAGATACGCAGTATTTT | CAISEVASNTDTQYF
TRBJ1-5 | TRBV27 | TRBD1 | once | TGTGCCAGCAGTAATCAAGGCAGGGGGAATCAGCCCCAGCATTTT | CASSNQGRGNQPQHF
TRBJ2-2 | TRBV27 | TRBD1 | . | TGTGCCAGCAGGACACGGACAGGGAACACCGGGGAGCTGTTTTTT | CASRTRTGNTGELFF
TRBJ1-5 | TRBV28 | . | . | TGTGCCAGCAGTTTACCAGGGTTGAGTCAGCCCCAGCATTTT | CASSLPGLSQPQHF
TRBJ2-2 | TRBV5-1 | . | . | TGCGCCAGCAGCCCGAATGTTGGCTCGAACACCGGGGAGCTGTTTTTT | CASSPNVGSNTGELFF
TRBJ2-5 | TRBV28 | . | . | TGTGCCAGCAGAATCGCGGGAGAGACCCAGTACTTC | CASRIAGETQYF
TRBJ1-3 | TRBV19 | . | . | TGTGCCAGTAGCCTACTGAACTCTGGAAACACCATATATTTT | CASSLLNSGNTIYF
TRBJ2-7 | TRBV7-6 | TRBD1 | . | TGTGCCAGCAGCTTAGGAACAGGGGGTTTCTACGAGCAGTACTTC | CASSLGTGGFYEQYF
TRBJ1-2 | TRBV11-2 | . | . | TGTGCCAGCAGCTTTCTGCGGCAGAGGTCTAACTATGGCTACACCTTC | CASSFLRQRSNYGYTF
TRBJ2-3 | TRBV5-1 | TRBD2 | . | TGCGCCAGCTCGTGGGCGGGGGGTACAGATACGCAGTATTTT | CASSWAGGTDTQYF
TRBJ2-1 | TRBV7-9 | . | . | TGTGCCAGCAGCTCAGAGGGGGGGTTGTTGGACCAGTTCTTC | CASSSEGGLLDQFF
TRBJ2-3 | TRBV10-3 | . | . | TGTGCCATCAGCCCCCGGGGACTGGGCACAGATACGCAGTATTTT | CAISPRGLGTDTQYF
TRBJ1-5 | TRBV6-1 | TRBD1 | . | TGTGCCAGCAGTGAAGGAATAAGGGGGCCGCAGCCCCAGCATTTT | CASSEGIRGPQPQHF
TRBJ1-6 | TRBV4-2 | TRBD1 | . | TGTGCCAGCAGCCAAGGGGGGACAGTCAGCTCCTATAATTCACCCCTCCACTTT | CASSQGGTVSSYNSPLHF